What follows describes a single TCR beta chain. No antigen is known for it. The data are from a study of T cell responses to AZD1222 COVID-19 vaccine. General study findings and limits: The study sampled repertoires only after the peak T cell response. Unmutated regions of variants are reportedly targeted by nearly half of spike-specific TCRs.

Sequenced by immunoSEQ multiplex PCR; TCRdb stores in-frame clones only, minus some. The sample yields 75,000 to 90,000 clones, 80% to 90% seen once. V shed 1 base, J shed 6 bases, and the junction held 12 bases outside the gene matches. This CDR3 contains 16 residues. CDR1 and CDR2 from the germline V gene are SGHVS and FNYEAQ. This receptor was taken from an adult in good health. The source material was peripheral blood, sampled on day 0 of AZD1222 vaccination. The J gene is TRBJ2-7, the V gene TRBV7-6; 7 bases are a match to TRBD2. The CDR3 DNA is TGTGCCAGCAGCTTAGTCCCCCGGGGGGAGCCCGTCGAGCAGTACTTC. This sequence encodes CASSLVPRGEPVEQYF.